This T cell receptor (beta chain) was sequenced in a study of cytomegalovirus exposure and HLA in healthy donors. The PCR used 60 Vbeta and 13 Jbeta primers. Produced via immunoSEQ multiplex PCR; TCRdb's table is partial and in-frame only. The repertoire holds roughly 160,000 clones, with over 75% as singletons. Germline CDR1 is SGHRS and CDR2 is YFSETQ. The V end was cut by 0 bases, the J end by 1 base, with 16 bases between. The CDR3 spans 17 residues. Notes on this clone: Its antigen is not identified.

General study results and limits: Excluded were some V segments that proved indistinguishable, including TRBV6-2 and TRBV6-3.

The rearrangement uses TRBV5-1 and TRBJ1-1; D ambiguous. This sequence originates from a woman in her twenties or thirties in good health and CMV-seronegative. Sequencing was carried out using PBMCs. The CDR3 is CASSLEFPSRANTEAFF. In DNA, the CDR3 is TGCGCCAGCAGCTTGGAGTTCCCTTCTAGAGCGAACACTGAAGCTTTCTTT.